This TCR beta chain is from a study of blood T cell repertoires in COVID-19. Study summary: There were acute and convalescent COVID-19 samples, and they came from the United States, Italy and Spain.

CDR1 GTSNPN and CDR2 SVGIG come from the germline V gene (reference sequence). The CDR3 runs to 17 residues. V trimming: 0 bases; J trimming: 3 bases; junction bases outside the gene matches: 13. As originally analysed: How many nucleated cells were present was estimated from reference gene primer amplification. Generated by immunoSEQ multiplex PCR, the TCRdb table keeps only in-frame clones and is missing some. Clone size and V and J calls were adopted from that table, with D and trimming inferred from the DNA. The repertoire includes more than 95,000 clones, almost 90% of them detected once, and 3% to 3.5% sits in the top ten.

The genes are TRBV30 and TRBJ2-7, with 8 bases matching TRBD2. The clonotype originates from a human donor in a cohort sampled during active COVID-19. Material: peripheral blood. CDR3 region: CAWSVLRRGGGIYEQYF. DNA for the CDR3: TGTGCCTGGAGTGTACTCCGTCGGGGCGGGGGGATCTACGAGCAGTACTTC.